These T cell receptor beta chains were read from a single sample in a study of neurological immune-mediated disorders. TCRdb redid the calling of the 5' RACE reads with MiXCR, one entry per CDR3 protein. The data show 95,000 to 150,000 distinct CDR3 sequences, roughly 3.2% seen once. The sequencing input was PBMCs. These receptors were obtained from a woman aged 25 to 39 with multiple sclerosis. The CDR3 runs from the conserved cysteine through the conserved F or W.

v_gene: TRBV15
j_gene: TRBJ2-3
CDR3aa: CATSRDVARGTDTQYF

v_gene: TRBV20-1
j_gene: TRBJ2-3
CDR3aa: CSAKGGRPGSTDTQYF

v_gene: TRBV7-2
j_gene: TRBJ1-2
CDR3aa: CASSFPRGGYTF

v_gene: TRBV5-1
j_gene: TRBJ2-7
CDR3aa: CASSLLAGETYEQYF

v_gene: TRBV11-2
j_gene: TRBJ2-1
CDR3aa: CASSLNGYYNEQFF

v_gene: TRBV24-1
j_gene: TRBJ1-5
CDR3aa: CATSDLTTNQPQHF

v_gene: TRBV5-6
j_gene: TRBJ2-1
CDR3aa: CASSLVSGGDEQFF

v_gene: TRBV5-1
j_gene: TRBJ1-2
CDR3aa: CASNPGTGGYNYGYTF

v_gene: TRBV11-2
j_gene: TRBJ2-2
CDR3aa: CASSLWDKDIWIANTGELFF

v_gene: TRBV29-1
j_gene: TRBJ1-2
CDR3aa: CSVERGTGVYGYTF

v_gene: TRBV20-1
j_gene: TRBJ1-5
CDR3aa: CSAGGKNQPQNF

v_gene: TRBV11-3
j_gene: TRBJ2-5
CDR3aa: CASSLVSGQTQYF

v_gene: TRBV20-1
j_gene: TRBJ2-7
CDR3aa: CSARDRGDRGYEQYF

v_gene: TRBV18
j_gene: TRBJ2-1
CDR3aa: CASSPQGLAGANEQFF

v_gene: TRBV6-5
j_gene: TRBJ1-6
CDR3aa: CASSQVPRDSTLNF

v_gene: TRBV20-1
j_gene: TRBJ2-1
CDR3aa: CSARGVGVANEQFF

v_gene: TRBV4-1
j_gene: TRBJ2-7
CDR3aa: CASSQGGGASYEQYF

v_gene: TRBV29-1
j_gene: TRBJ2-3
CDR3aa: CSVLFWTSGGVRSTDTQYF

v_gene: TRBV7-8
j_gene: TRBJ1-1
CDR3aa: CASSSYPWGGNTEAFF

v_gene: TRBV5-1
j_gene: TRBJ2-1
CDR3aa: CASSSSSGTTDEQFF

v_gene: TRBV12-3/TRBV12-4
j_gene: TRBJ1-3
CDR3aa: CASSPPPGNTIYF

v_gene: TRBV24-1
j_gene: TRBJ2-5
CDR3aa: CATSDLQGPNGWTQYF

v_gene: TRBV12-3/TRBV12-4
j_gene: TRBJ2-5
CDR3aa: CASSLGQNHRQAYF

v_gene: TRBV5-5
j_gene: TRBJ2-1
CDR3aa: CASTIVYEQFF

v_gene: TRBV15
j_gene: TRBJ1-1
CDR3aa: CATSREGPEAFF

v_gene: TRBV5-1
j_gene: TRBJ1-1
CDR3aa: CASSFEGAEAFF

v_gene: TRBV7-2
j_gene: TRBJ1-1
CDR3aa: CASSPEGRITEAFF

v_gene: TRBV7-2
j_gene: TRBJ2-5
CDR3aa: CASSLDWAGTFQYF

v_gene: TRBV2
j_gene: TRBJ2-1
CDR3aa: CASDSVYNEQFF

v_gene: TRBV12-3/TRBV12-4
j_gene: TRBJ1-2
CDR3aa: CASSADRLFGYTF

v_gene: TRBV15
j_gene: TRBJ2-7
CDR3aa: CATSMTSGGDEKYF

v_gene: TRBV7-2
j_gene: TRBJ2-5
CDR3aa: CASSLDWEKTQYF

v_gene: TRBV15
j_gene: TRBJ2-3
CDR3aa: CATSVPRGTTDTQYF

v_gene: TRBV28
j_gene: TRBJ1-4
CDR3aa: CASRENEKLFF

v_gene: TRBV6-5
j_gene: TRBJ1-2
CDR3aa: CASSYSAGINYGYTF

v_gene: TRBV24-1
j_gene: TRBJ2-2
CDR3aa: CATQGYITGELFF

v_gene: TRBV7-6
j_gene: TRBJ1-2
CDR3aa: CASSPRGPDGYTF

v_gene: TRBV6-5
j_gene: TRBJ2-2
CDR3aa: CASSSGKGPNTGELFF

v_gene: TRBV7-9
j_gene: TRBJ2-1
CDR3aa: CASSLGQGDNEQFF

v_gene: TRBV27
j_gene: TRBJ1-6
CDR3aa: CASSPRDGKNSPLHF

v_gene: TRBV12-3/TRBV12-4
j_gene: TRBJ2-1
CDR3aa: CASSSSGLFVDNEQFF

v_gene: TRBV7-2
j_gene: TRBJ2-7
CDR3aa: CASSLVTYEQYF

v_gene: TRBV20-1
j_gene: TRBJ2-7
CDR3aa: CSASHRQGAYEQYF

v_gene: TRBV7-2
j_gene: TRBJ2-3
CDR3aa: CASSLSGGSQRYF

v_gene: TRBV20-1
j_gene: TRBJ1-1
CDR3aa: CSAHPGPYTEAFF

v_gene: TRBV7-2
j_gene: TRBJ2-3
CDR3aa: CASSPQGLRATDTQYF

v_gene: TRBV25-1
j_gene: TRBJ1-6
CDR3aa: CASSEAGVHNSPLHF

v_gene: TRBV28
j_gene: TRBJ1-2
CDR3aa: CASTGLPGDYGYTF

v_gene: TRBV7-2
j_gene: TRBJ2-1
CDR3aa: CASRGTGGHNEQFF

v_gene: TRBV18
j_gene: TRBJ1-2
CDR3aa: CASSLDRQGINNYGYTF

v_gene: TRBV29-1
j_gene: TRBJ1-2
CDR3aa: CSVAGTGAGYGYTF

v_gene: TRBV12-3/TRBV12-4
j_gene: TRBJ2-3
CDR3aa: CASSFRGRRGDTQYF

v_gene: TRBV11-2
j_gene: TRBJ1-2
CDR3aa: CASSLRTNYGYTF

v_gene: TRBV7-6
j_gene: TRBJ1-2
CDR3aa: CASSFRNFYGYTF

v_gene: TRBV4-1
j_gene: TRBJ2-2
CDR3aa: CASTTTPIGESTGELFF

v_gene: TRBV20-1
j_gene: TRBJ1-2
CDR3aa: CSARDPASGDGYTF

v_gene: TRBV28
j_gene: TRBJ1-1
CDR3aa: CASRPFLETGTEAFF

v_gene: TRBV7-9
j_gene: TRBJ2-3
CDR3aa: CAPAGGTDTQYF

v_gene: TRBV28
j_gene: TRBJ1-2
CDR3aa: CASSLGDRGYTF